These 9 T cell receptor beta chains came from one sample sequenced in a study of T-cell reconstitution after alpha-beta-depleted transplantation in children. The TCRbeta library incorporated unique molecular identifiers. TCRdb used MiXCR to reprocess the PCR reads, holding one entry per CDR3 protein. The top ten hold over 12% of the sample, which has fewer than 750,000 distinct CDR3 sequences, 23% seen once. Sequencing was performed on PBMCs, mostly from graft donor cells, taken 360 days after TCRalphabeta/CD19-depleted stem cell transplant. The receptors were sampled from a boy less than two years old who had a stem cell transplant for acute myeloid leukemia, so the T cells may come from the graft donor.

This clonotype has a handful of counts. The chain joins TRBV29-1 to TRBJ2-4; no definite D call. CDR1 is SQVTM and CDR2 is ANQGSEA in the germline V gene. The CDR3 contains 13 residues. The germline V and J ends were trimmed by 2 bases and 5 bases, with 10 bases remaining between them. The CDR3 DNA follows: TGCAGCGTTGAAATGTTGCAAGAAAACATTCAGTACTTC. Its translation is CSVEMLQENIQYF.

This clonotype has at least ten counts. This chain joins TRBV7-2 and TRBJ2-5, with D possibly being TRBD1 (6 bases). The germline V and J ends were trimmed by 0 bases and 2 bases, with 10 bases remaining between them. The CDR3 sequence is 15 residues long. Looked up from germline, CDR1 is SGHTA and CDR2 is FQGNSA. The CDR3 spells CASSLAGTKQETQYF. CDR3 bases: TGTGCCAGCAGCTTAGCCGGGACAAAACAAGAGACCCAGTACTTC. Complete variable domain (other parts from reference TRBV7-2 and TRBJ2-5): GAGVSQSPSNKVTEKGKDVELRCDPISGHTALYWYRQSLGQGLEFLIYFQGNSAPDKSGLPSDRFSAERTGGSVSTLTIQRTQQEDSAVYLCASSLAGTKQETQYFGPGTRLLVL.

This chain joins TRBV20-1 and TRBJ2-3; possibly TRBD1 or TRBD2 for D (5 bases each). CDR1 is DFQATT, CDR2 SNEGSKA, per germline (reference sequence). The CDR3 sequence is 15 residues long. Trimming stripped 4 bases from V and 0 bases from J, with 14 bases between. The CDR3, as DNA: TGCAGTGCTACCCTTAGAGGGGCTAGCACAGATACGCAGTATTTT. It is translated as CSATLRGASTDTQYF.

This clonotype was observed a handful of times. The chain joins TRBV7-2 to TRBJ2-3, with 9 bases that match TRBD2. J lost 0 bases, V lost 5 bases, and 3 bases had no gene match. Germline CDR1 SGHTA, CDR2 FQGNSA. CDR3 length equals 15 residues. Here the CDR3 reads CASSASGTSTDTQYF. The CDR3 DNA reads as TGTGCCAGCAGCGCTAGCGGGACTAGCACAGATACGCAGTATTTT.

J is TRBJ1-2 and V is TRBV15; D call uncertain. The germline V gene encodes CDR1 LNHNV and CDR2 YYDKDF (reference sequence). Trimming took off 3 bases at V and 3 bases at J, with 2 bases between the two ends. This CDR3 has 11 residues. CDR3 bases: TGTGCCACCAGCAGTGACTATGGCTACACCTTC. Protein product: CATSSDYGYTF.

This clonotype was counted between two and nine times. The chain recombines TRBV12-3 or TRBV12-4 with TRBJ1-5; 7 nucleotides match TRBD1. V lost 7 bases to trimming and J lost 3 bases; unmatched junction nucleotides: 6. The CDR3 spans 14 residues. This CDR3 is CASTRGGYNQPQHF. CDR3 DNA sequence: TGTGCCAGCACCAGAGGGGGCTACAATCAGCCCCAGCATTTT.

The sample holds many counts of this clonotype. The V and J genes are TRBV30 and TRBJ2-1, with 7 nucleotides matching TRBD2. V lost 2 bases to trimming and J lost 3 bases; unmatched junction nucleotides: 1. Germline V gene sequence: CDR1 GTSNPN, CDR2 SVGIG (reference sequence). This CDR3 has 13 amino acids. The DNA for the CDR3 is TGTGCCTGGAGTAGCGGGGTCTACAATGAGCAGTTCTTC. The encoded protein is CAWSSGVYNEQFF.

The V call is TRBV20-1, the J call TRBJ2-3; the match to TRBD2 covers 7 bases. Germline-derived CDR1 and CDR2 are DFQATT and SNEGSKA (reference sequence). The CDR3 is 16 residues long. J was trimmed by 5 bases and V by 4 bases; bases with no gene match: 15. CDR3 in DNA: TGCAGTGCTACTAGCACCCTAGCGGCCAGACGAGATACGCAGTATTTT. The encoded protein is CSATSTLAARRDTQYF.

This clonotype was seen ten or more times. This chain links TRBV11-1 with TRBJ2-4; 9 bases line up with TRBD1. J lost 0 bases, V lost 2 bases, and 17 bases had no gene match. This CDR3 has 21 residues. Germline CDR1 reads SGHAT; CDR2 reads FQDESV (reference sequence). CDR3 sequence: CASSLIFGGTGKVVAKNIQYF. The CDR3, as DNA: TGTGCCAGCAGCTTAATATTCGGAGGGACAGGGAAAGTTGTAGCCAAAAACATTCAGTACTTC.